These 25 T cell receptor beta chains were sequenced from one sample in a study of cytomegalovirus exposure and HLA in healthy donors. Sequencing used immunoSEQ multiplex PCR; TCRdb keeps in-frame clones, though not all of them. This sample yields some 200,000 clones, of which 86% are seen a single time; roughly 7% belongs to the top ten. Sequencing was performed on PBMCs. The receptor source for this set is a man aged 25-40 years in good health and CMV-seropositive.

V gene TRBV11-2 combines with J gene TRBJ2-6; weak D call: TRBD2 (6 bases). The V end was cut by 5 bases, the J end by 1 base, with 9 bases between. The CDR3 is 15 residues long. Germline V gives CDR1 SGHAT, CDR2 FQNNGV. The CDR3 nucleotides are TGTGCCAGCAGCGTACGGGGGTCTGGGGCCAACGTCCTGACTTTC. This codes for CASSVRGSGANVLTF. Drawing the rest from reference TRBV11-2 and TRBJ2-6, the complete variable domain is EAGVAQSPRYKIIEKRQSVAFWCNPISGHATLYWYQQILGQGPKLLIQFQNNGVVDDSQLPKDRFSAERLKGVDSTLKIQPAKLEDSAVYLCASSVRGSGANVLTFGAGSRLTVL.

The V and J genes are TRBV7-2 and TRBJ1-1; no firm D call. The CDR3 has 14 amino acids. CDR1 and CDR2 from the germline V gene are SGHTA and FQGNSA. Trimming shortened V by 5 bases and J by 5 bases, and 15 bases separated the two germline ends. CDR3: CASSARWGVTEAFF. The CDR3 DNA reads as TGTGCCAGCAGCGCCCGATGGGGTGTTACTGAAGCTTTCTTT. Looking up the rest from reference TRBV7-2 and TRBJ1-1 gives the full variable domain: GAGVSQSPSNKVTEKGKDVELRCDPISGHTALYWYRQSLGQGLEFLIYFQGNSAPDKSGLPSDRFSAERTGGSVSTLTIQRTQQEDSAVYLCASSARWGVTEAFFGQGTRLTVV.

This clone has a single count. The chain employs TRBV27 and TRBJ2-1; 7 positions match TRBD2. Germline CDR1 reads MNHEY; CDR2 reads SMNVEV (reference sequence). J gave up 5 bases and V 3 bases, and 7 bases lay outside the gene matches. CDR3 length equals 15 residues. CDR3 in amino acids: CASSFSAGSDNEQFF. CDR3 sequence (DNA): TGTGCCAGCAGTTTTTCAGCGGGAAGCGACAATGAGCAGTTCTTC.

J is TRBJ2-7 and V is TRBV4-1, with 9 bases that match TRBD1. V was clipped by 0 bases and J by 2 bases; unmatched bases: 2. The CDR3 spans 15 residues. Per the germline V gene, CDR1 is MGHRA and CDR2 is YSYEKL. CDR3 DNA sequence: TGCGCCAGCAGCCAAGAAGGGACAGGGACCTACGAGCAGTACTTC. The encoded protein is CASSQEGTGTYEQYF.

The V call is TRBV6-1, the J call TRBJ1-5, with D perhaps matching TRBD1 (6 bases). CDR1 and CDR2 from the germline V gene are MNHNS and SASEGT. The germline V and J ends were trimmed by 8 bases and 4 bases, with 12 bases remaining between them. This CDR3 contains 13 residues. This CDR3 reads CASSGQQNQPQHF. The DNA of the CDR3 is TGTGCCAGCTCAGGACAGCAGAATCAGCCCCAGCATTTT.

CDR3 bases: TGTGCCAGCCACGGTAGCACAGATACGCAGTATTTT. Translated, it gives CASHGSTDTQYF. The chain couples TRBV9 to TRBJ2-3; the D is unclear. The CDR3 consists of 12 residues. Germline V gene data show CDR1 as SGDLS and CDR2 as YYNGEE. Deletions cut 7 bases from V and 0 bases from J, with 6 bases between.

CDR3 DNA: TGTGCCAGCAGCTCCGGCGCTAGCGGGAACACAGATACGCAGTATTTT. It translates to CASSSGASGNTDTQYF. This chain joins TRBV5-4 and TRBJ2-3, with 9 bases aligning to TRBD2. Germline-derived CDR1 and CDR2 are SGHNT and YYREEE (reference sequence). V lost 3 bases, J lost 2 bases, and 7 bases stayed unmatched. There are 16 residues in the CDR3.

The genes are TRBV28 and TRBJ1-5; D remains ambiguous. The germline V gene has CDR1 MDHEN and CDR2 SYDVKM. V was cut by 2 bases and J by 3 bases, with 2 bases left in between. The CDR3 runs 12 residues. The CDR3 coding sequence is TGTGCCAGCAGTTTAATCAATCAGCCCCAGCATTTT. It yields the protein CASSLINQPQHF.

The V and J genes are TRBV19 and TRBJ2-6; D remains ambiguous. The CDR3 is 14 residues long. Trimming took off 7 bases at V and 1 base at J, with 8 bases between the two ends. In germline, CDR1 is LNHDA, CDR2 SQIVND (reference sequence). The CDR3 region is CASNHISGANVLTF. In DNA form, the CDR3 reads TGTGCCAGTAATCACATTTCTGGGGCCAACGTCCTGACTTTC.

The V gene is TRBV6-6, the J gene TRBJ2-3; D unresolved. V lost 8 bases and J lost 5, with 8 bases in between. CDR1 and CDR2 (germline): MNHNY, SVGAGI (reference sequence). CDR3 length equals 11 residues. The CDR3 bases are TGTGCCAGCGAGGTGGGAGATACGCAGTATTTT. Protein product: CASEVGDTQYF.

The rearrangement joins TRBV5-8 to TRBJ1-6; D ambiguous. There are 15 residues in the CDR3. Germline CDR1 is SGHTS and CDR2 is YDEGEE. V lost 4 bases and J 1 base, leaving 9 bases between the germline ends. The CDR3 sequence: CASSRRGSYNSPLHF. As DNA, the CDR3 is TGTGCCAGCAGCCGACGGGGATCCTATAATTCACCCCTCCACTTT.

The rearrangement links TRBV5-1 to TRBJ2-1; D gene unclear. V lost 4 bases and J lost 8, with 13 bases in between. The CDR3 sequence is 13 residues long. The V gene's germline CDR1 is SGHRS and CDR2 YFSETQ. The CDR3 loop reads CASSVPGGHEQFF. CDR3 in DNA: TGCGCCAGCAGCGTACCGGGTGGCCATGAGCAGTTCTTC.

For this clone: Relative to the germline gene, one junction end is altered; a read error may explain this. The chain combines TRBV30 with TRBJ1-2; D gene ambiguous. In germline, CDR1 is GTSNPN, CDR2 SVGIG (reference sequence). The CDR3 runs to 12 residues. Written as DNA, the CDR3 is TGTGCCCGGAGTGTACTTTGGGGAGGCTACACCTTC. Protein product: CARSVLWGGYTF. Full variable domain (rest looked up from reference TRBV30 and TRBJ1-2): SQTIHQWPATLVQPVGSPLSLECTVEGTSNPNLYWYRQAAGRGLQLLFYSVGIGQISSEVPQNLSASRPQDRQFILSSKKLLLSDSGFYLCARSVLWGGYTFGSGTRLTVV.

The chain has TRBV15 and TRBJ2-3, with D perhaps TRBD1 (5 bases). This CDR3 contains 17 residues. V was pared by 0 bases and J by 0 bases, with 13 bases between. Germline assignment: CDR1 LNHNV and CDR2 YYDKDF (reference sequence). For the CDR3, the DNA is TGTGCCACCAGCAGAGATGGGGCAGGGCTTAGCACAGATACGCAGTATTTT. It translates to CATSRDGAGLSTDTQYF.

This clone was observed once. This sample also contains other DNA sequences that code for the same CDR3. The J gene is TRBJ2-5, the V gene TRBV9; D gene unclear. Trimming shortened V by 0 bases and J by 5 bases, and 8 bases separated the two germline ends. Germline CDR1 SGDLS, CDR2 YYNGEE. The CDR3 covers 13 residues. CDR3 DNA sequence: TGTGCCAGCAGCGTAGTTGGTGGGGAGACCCAGTACTTC. The encoded protein is CASSVVGGETQYF.

The chain joins TRBV6-1 to TRBJ1-1; D is uncertain. Germline CDR1 is MNHNS and CDR2 is SASEGT. The V end was cut by 5 bases, the J end by 3 bases, with 16 bases between. There are 15 residues in the CDR3. This CDR3 is CASSNGDGRYTEAFF. In nucleotides, the CDR3 is TGTGCCAGCAGTAACGGCGACGGACGGTACACTGAAGCTTTCTTT.

DNA of the CDR3: TGTGCCAGCAGTCTCCTGGACAGGGGAGGCACTGAAGCTTTCTTT. As protein: CASSLLDRGGTEAFF. The J gene is TRBJ1-1, the V gene TRBV6-5, with 9 positions matching TRBD1. CDR1 is MNHEY and CDR2 is SVGAGI in the germline V gene. The CDR3 has 15 residues. Trimming took 5 bases from V and 4 from J; bases not matched to a gene: 8.

V gene TRBV6-5 combines with J gene TRBJ2-2; TRBD1 might be the D (6 bases). The V and J ends lost 5 bases and 2 bases respectively, with 12 bases between them. The CDR3 has 15 residues. Germline V gene data show CDR1 as MNHEY and CDR2 as SVGAGI. CDR3 residues: CASSTGSVNTGELFF. The CDR3 DNA reads as TGTGCCAGCAGTACAGGGTCGGTCAACACCGGGGAGCTGTTTTTT.

This sequence joins TRBV6-5 and TRBJ2-1, with a possible D match to TRBD1 (5 bases). The CDR3 is made up of 16 amino acids. Per germline, CDR1 MNHEY and CDR2 SVGAGI. Trimming pared 4 bases from V and 7 bases from J, leaving 20 bases between. CDR3 residues: CASSFGHSLSGNEQFF. CDR3 DNA: TGTGCCAGCAGTTTCGGACACAGCTTAAGTGGTAATGAGCAGTTCTTC.

The chain couples TRBV5-6 to TRBJ2-7, with TRBD2 matching over 8 bases. Germline CDR1 reads SGHDT; CDR2 reads YYEEEE. The CDR3 covers 15 residues. The V and J ends lost 4 bases and 5 bases, in that order; junction bases with no gene match: 11. Here the CDR3 DNA reads TGTGCCAGCAGCGCCCCCCGGGGGGGGAGAGACGAGCAGTACTTC. As protein: CASSAPRGGRDEQYF.

This rearrangement joins TRBV7-3 to TRBJ1-1, with 10 bases fitting TRBD1. Germline V gene data show CDR1 as SGHTA and CDR2 as FQGTGA. The ends lost 10 bases at V and 0 bases at J; junction bases unmatched: 2. This CDR3 spans 13 amino acids. CDR3 region: CATGQGVNTEAFF. In DNA, the CDR3 is TGTGCCACAGGACAGGGGGTGAACACTGAAGCTTTCTTT. Together with reference TRBV7-3 and TRBJ1-1, the CDR3 gives the full variable domain: GAGVSQTPSNKVTEKGKYVELRCDPISGHTALYWYRQSLGQGPEFLIYFQGTGAADDSGLPNDRFFAVRPEGSVSTLKIQRTERGDSAVYLCATGQGVNTEAFFGQGTRLTVV.

This chain joins TRBV5-8 and TRBJ2-7; no clear D gene. Trimming stripped 5 bases from V and 6 bases from J, with 12 bases between. This CDR3 is built from 12 residues. Germline lookup yields CDR1 SGHTS and CDR2 YDEGEE. CDR3 sequence reads: CASSLVSSEQYF. In DNA, the CDR3 is TGTGCCAGCAGTCTGGTTAGTAGCGAGCAGTACTTC.

About this clone itself: One end of the junction fails to match germline, which may point to a read error. This chain links TRBV4-1 with TRBJ1-6; D is ambiguous. The CDR3 is 12 residues long. Germline lookup yields CDR1 MGHRA and CDR2 YSYEKL. The CDR3 loop reads CASSLHNSPLHF. As DNA, the CDR3 is TGCGCCAGCAGCCTCCATAACTCACCCCTCCACTTT.

Only a few counts were recorded for this clone. The rearrangement links TRBV6-5 to TRBJ1-3; D gene unclear. This CDR3 has 15 residues. CDR1 and CDR2 (germline): MNHEY, SVGAGI. V lost 0 bases, J lost 3 bases, and 9 bases lay in between. The CDR3 nucleotides read TGTGCCAGCAGTTACTCGGGGAGGAATGGAAACACCATATATTTT. Its protein is CASSYSGRNGNTIYF.

The chain links TRBV7-9 to TRBJ1-6; D call uncertain. Per germline, CDR1 SEHNR and CDR2 FQNEAQ (reference sequence). CDR3 length equals 16 residues. V lost 3 bases and J 0 bases, leaving 9 bases between the germline ends. As DNA, the CDR3 is TGTGCCAGCAGCTTTAAAGAGAGCTCCTATAATTCACCCCTCCACTTT. Its translation: CASSFKESSYNSPLHF.